The 5 T cell receptor beta chains reported below all come from one sample, sequenced in a study of CD8 T cells in Susac syndrome. With random hexamers, roughly 0.45 to 1 ug RNA was reverse transcribed. TCRdb re-called the immunoSEQ multiplex PCR reads through MiXCR, storing one row per CDR3 protein. The sample yields 100,000 to 150,000 distinct CDR3 sequences, just under 95% seen once. The sample taken for sequencing was CD4+ T cells from PBMCs. The receptors originated from a human donor in good health.

This chain links TRBV7-9 with TRBJ2-7; D unresolved. The CDR3 runs to 14 residues. The germline CDR1 and CDR2 sequences are SEHNR and FQNEAQ (reference sequence). The V end was cut by 0 bases, the J end by 2 bases, with 8 bases between. The DNA for the CDR3 is TGTGCCAGCAGCTTAGCTGGGTCCCCCTACGAGCAGTACTTC. As protein: CASSLAGSPYEQYF.

The chain is built from TRBV2 and TRBJ1-5; 7 bases fit TRBD1. Germline trimming cut 4 bases from V and 7 bases from J; bases unmatched to any gene: 7. The CDR3 is 14 amino acids. Germline CDR1 SNHLY, CDR2 FYNNEI. The CDR3 spells CASSGDREEQPQHF. The CDR3 DNA reads TGTGCCAGCAGTGGAGACAGGGAGGAGCAGCCCCAGCATTTT.

The chain combines TRBV4-3 with TRBJ2-3, with D unclear. CDR1 and CDR2 from the germline V gene are LGHNA and YSLEER. The CDR3 extends over 18 amino acids. The V gene lost 1 base and the J gene lost 2 bases, with 19 bases spanning the gap. Here the CDR3 DNA reads TGCGCCAGCAGCCAAGGGCCCCCGCGCGGACCGTTCACAGATACGCAGTATTTT. Encoded protein: CASSQGPPRGPFTDTQYF.

The gene calls are TRBV5-4 and TRBJ2-7; D is unresolved. Germline V lookup: CDR1 SGHNT, CDR2 YYREEE (reference sequence). The ends were cut back, 4 bases at V and 2 bases at J, with 16 bases in the middle. The CDR3 contains 15 residues. The CDR3: CASSTGRETAYEQYF. CDR3 coding DNA: TGTGCCAGCAGCACTGGACGCGAGACTGCCTACGAGCAGTACTTC.

The V and J genes are TRBV3-1 and TRBJ1-1, with D unclear. This CDR3 spans 15 amino acids. Looked up from germline, CDR1 is LGHDT and CDR2 is YNNKEL (reference sequence). The V and J ends lost 1 base and 0 bases respectively, with 9 bases between them. CDR3 in amino acids: CASSQAGGLNTEAFF. The DNA for the CDR3 is TGTGCCAGCAGCCAAGCGGGCGGCTTGAACACTGAAGCTTTCTTT.